The clone carrying this T cell receptor (beta chain) was seen only a few times. The antigen remains undetermined. MiXCR was run by TCRdb on the RACE reads, yielding one entry per CDR3 protein. The sample holds some 330,000 distinct CDR3 sequences, around 5.5% seen once. Time point noted: pre-sensitization, week 0. The treatment: therapeutic diphenylcyclopropenone sensitization with weekly scalp DPC. The sample belongs to a study of human T cells and chemical hapten exposure. V lost 6 bases and J lost 2; bases outside the gene matches: 17. CDR3 size: 18 residues. Germline lookup yields CDR1 MNHEY and CDR2 SVGEGT. Study conclusions and caveats: Significantly more large CDR3 similarity clusters arose among expanded TCRs than among controls.

The sequence derives from a woman between 18 and 30 years old with alopecia areata. Some clones in this sample may be carry-over from other donors' samples. The source was whole blood, collected in connection with sensitization to the hapten diphenylcyclopropenone (DPC). The rearrangement uses TRBV6-2 or TRBV6-3 and TRBJ2-3; 7 positions match TRBD2. CDR3: CASSFLLKTGGTTDTQYF. DNA of the CDR3: TGTGCCAGCAGCTTCCTACTCAAGACGGGGGGAACCACAGATACGCAGTATTTT.